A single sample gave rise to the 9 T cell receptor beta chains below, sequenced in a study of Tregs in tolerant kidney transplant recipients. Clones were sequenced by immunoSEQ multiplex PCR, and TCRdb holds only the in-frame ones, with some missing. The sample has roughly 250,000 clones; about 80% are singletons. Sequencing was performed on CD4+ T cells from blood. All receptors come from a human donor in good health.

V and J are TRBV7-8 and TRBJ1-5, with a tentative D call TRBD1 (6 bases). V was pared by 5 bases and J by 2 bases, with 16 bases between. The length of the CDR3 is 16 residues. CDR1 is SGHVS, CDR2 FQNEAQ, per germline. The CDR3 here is CASSAQGFSRNQPQHF. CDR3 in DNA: TGTGCCAGCAGCGCCCAGGGGTTTTCTCGCAATCAGCCCCAGCATTTT.

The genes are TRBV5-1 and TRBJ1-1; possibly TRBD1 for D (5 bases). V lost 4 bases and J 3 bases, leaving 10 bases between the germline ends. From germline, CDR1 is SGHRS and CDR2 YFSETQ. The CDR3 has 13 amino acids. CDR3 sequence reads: CASSRQGDTEAFF. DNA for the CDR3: TGCGCCAGCAGCCGTCAGGGTGACACTGAAGCTTTCTTT. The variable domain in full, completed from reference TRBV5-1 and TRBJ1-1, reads KAGVTQTPRYLIKTRGQQVTLSCSPISGHRSVSWYQQTPGQGLQFLFEYFSETQRNKGNFPGRFSGRQFSNSRSEMNVSTLELGDSALYLCASSRQGDTEAFFGQGTRLTVV.

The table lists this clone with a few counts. The CDR3 sequence is CAISEGETSGNNEQFF. Written as DNA, the CDR3 is TGTGCCATCAGTGAGGGTGAGACTAGCGGGAACAATGAGCAGTTCTTC. The chain is built from TRBV10-3 and TRBJ2-1, with 11 bases fitting TRBD2. V trimming: 2 bases; J trimming: 5 bases; junction bases outside the gene matches: 5. CDR1 ENHRY and CDR2 SYGVKD come from the germline V gene. The CDR3 is 16 residues long.

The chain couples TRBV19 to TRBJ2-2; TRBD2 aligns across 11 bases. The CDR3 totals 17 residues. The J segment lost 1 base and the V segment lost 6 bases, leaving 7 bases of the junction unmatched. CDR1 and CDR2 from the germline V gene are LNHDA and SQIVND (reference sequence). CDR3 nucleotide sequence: TGTGCCAGTAGAAAACTAGCGGGGGCCCTGAACACCGGGGAGCTGTTTTTT. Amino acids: CASRKLAGALNTGELFF.

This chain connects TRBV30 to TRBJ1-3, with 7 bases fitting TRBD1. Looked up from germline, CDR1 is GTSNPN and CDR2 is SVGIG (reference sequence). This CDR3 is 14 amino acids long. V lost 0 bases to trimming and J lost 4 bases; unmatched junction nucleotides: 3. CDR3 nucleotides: TGTGCCTGGAGTGTACTCAGGGGGGGAAACACCATATATTTT. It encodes CAWSVLRGGNTIYF.

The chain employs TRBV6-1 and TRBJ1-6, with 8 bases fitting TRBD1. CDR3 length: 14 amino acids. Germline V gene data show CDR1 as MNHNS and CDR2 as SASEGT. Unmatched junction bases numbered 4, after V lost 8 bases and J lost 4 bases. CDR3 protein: CASSGGAYNSPLHF. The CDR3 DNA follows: TGTGCCAGCTCAGGGGGCGCATATAATTCACCCCTCCACTTT.

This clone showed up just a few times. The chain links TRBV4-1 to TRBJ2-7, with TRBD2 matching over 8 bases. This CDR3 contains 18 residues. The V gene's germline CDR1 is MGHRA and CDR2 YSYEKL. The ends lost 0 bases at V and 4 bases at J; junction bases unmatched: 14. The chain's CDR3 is CASSQDYSSGRLRYEQYF. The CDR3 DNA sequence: TGCGCCAGCAGCCAAGACTATTCTAGCGGGCGCCTGAGATACGAGCAGTACTTC.

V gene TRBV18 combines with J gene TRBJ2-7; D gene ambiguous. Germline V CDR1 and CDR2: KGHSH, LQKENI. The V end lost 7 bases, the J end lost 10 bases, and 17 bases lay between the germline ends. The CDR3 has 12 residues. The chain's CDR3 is CASFPGLGFQYF. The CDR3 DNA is TGTGCCAGCTTCCCGGGCCTAGGATTTCAGTACTTC. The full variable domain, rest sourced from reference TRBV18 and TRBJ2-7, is NAGVMQNPRHLVRRRGQEARLRCSPMKGHSHVYWYRQLPEEGLKFMVYLQKENIIDESGMPKERFSAEFPKEGPSILRIQQVVRGDSAAYFCASFPGLGFQYFGPGTRLTVT.

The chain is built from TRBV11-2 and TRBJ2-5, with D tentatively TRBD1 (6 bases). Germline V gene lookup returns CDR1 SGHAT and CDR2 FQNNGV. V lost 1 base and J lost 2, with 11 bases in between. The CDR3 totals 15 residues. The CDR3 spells CASSLGTGSQETQYF. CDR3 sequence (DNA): TGTGCCAGCAGCTTAGGAACAGGGTCTCAAGAGACCCAGTACTTC.